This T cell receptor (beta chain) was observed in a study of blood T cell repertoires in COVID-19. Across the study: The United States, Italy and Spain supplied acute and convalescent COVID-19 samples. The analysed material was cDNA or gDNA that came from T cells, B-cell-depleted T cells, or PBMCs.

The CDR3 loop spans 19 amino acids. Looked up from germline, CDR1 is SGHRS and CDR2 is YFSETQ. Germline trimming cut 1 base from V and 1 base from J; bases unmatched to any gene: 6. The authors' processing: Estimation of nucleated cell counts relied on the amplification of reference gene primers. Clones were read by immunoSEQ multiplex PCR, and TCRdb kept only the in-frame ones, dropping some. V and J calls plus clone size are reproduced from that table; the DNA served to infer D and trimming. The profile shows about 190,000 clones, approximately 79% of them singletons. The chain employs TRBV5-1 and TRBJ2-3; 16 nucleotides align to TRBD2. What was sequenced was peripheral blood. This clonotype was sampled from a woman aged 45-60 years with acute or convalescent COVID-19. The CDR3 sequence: CASSLSPGLAGGRTDTQYF. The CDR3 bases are TGCGCCAGCAGCTTGTCCCCGGGACTAGCGGGAGGGCGCACAGATACGCAGTATTTT.